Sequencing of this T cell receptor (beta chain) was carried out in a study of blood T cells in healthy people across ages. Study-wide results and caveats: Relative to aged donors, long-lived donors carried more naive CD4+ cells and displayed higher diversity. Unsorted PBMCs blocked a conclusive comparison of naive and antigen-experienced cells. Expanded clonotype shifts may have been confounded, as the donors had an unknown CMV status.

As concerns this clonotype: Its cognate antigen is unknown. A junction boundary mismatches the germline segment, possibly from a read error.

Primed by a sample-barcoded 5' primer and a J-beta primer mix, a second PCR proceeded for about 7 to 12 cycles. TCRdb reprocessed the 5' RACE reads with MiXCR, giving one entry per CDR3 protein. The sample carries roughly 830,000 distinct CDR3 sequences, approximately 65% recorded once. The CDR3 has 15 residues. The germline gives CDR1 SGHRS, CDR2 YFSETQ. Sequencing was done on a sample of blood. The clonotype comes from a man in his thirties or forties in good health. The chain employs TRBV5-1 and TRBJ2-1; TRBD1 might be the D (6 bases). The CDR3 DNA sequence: TGCGCCGGCAGCCCTACAGGGAGCTCCTACAATGAGCAGTTCTTC. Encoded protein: CAGSPTGSSYNEQFF. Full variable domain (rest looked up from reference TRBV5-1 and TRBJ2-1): KAGVTQTPRYLIKTRGQQVTLSCSPISGHRSVSWYQQTPGQGLQFLFEYFSETQRNKGNFPGRFSGRQFSNSRSEMNVSTLELGDSALYLCAGSPTGSSYNEQFFGPGTRLTVL.